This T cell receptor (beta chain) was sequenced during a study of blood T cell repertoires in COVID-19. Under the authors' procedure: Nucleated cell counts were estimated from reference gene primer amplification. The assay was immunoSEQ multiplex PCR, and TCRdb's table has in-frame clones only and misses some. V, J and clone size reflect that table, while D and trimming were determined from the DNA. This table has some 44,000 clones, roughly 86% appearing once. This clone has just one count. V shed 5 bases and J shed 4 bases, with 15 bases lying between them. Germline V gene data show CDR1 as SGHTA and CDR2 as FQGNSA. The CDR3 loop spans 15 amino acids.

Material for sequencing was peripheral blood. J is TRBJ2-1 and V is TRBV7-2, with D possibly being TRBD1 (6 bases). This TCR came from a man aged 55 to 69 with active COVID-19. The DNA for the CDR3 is TGTGCCAGCAGCCAACGGGACACCCTTTACAATGAGCAGTTCTTC. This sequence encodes CASSQRDTLYNEQFF.